Following are 17 T cell receptor beta chains from one sample sequenced in a study of T cell repertoires in cytomegalovirus infection. MiXCR was run by TCRdb on the reads, yielding one entry per CDR3 protein. The data contain around 740,000 distinct CDR3 sequences, under 40% of them seen just once; the ten biggest clones take up 2.5% to 3%. Source material: PBMCs. Receptors originate from a human donor in good health (CMV status not recorded). Some clones in this sample may be carry-over from other donors' samples.

This chain joins TRBV4-1 and TRBJ2-7; D not resolved. The V gene lost 0 bases and the J gene lost 2 bases, with 5 bases spanning the gap. Germline assignment: CDR1 MGHRA and CDR2 YSYEKL. The CDR3 length is 13 residues. CDR3 sequence: CASSQDPPYEQYF. The CDR3 bases are TGCGCCAGCAGCCAAGACCCTCCCTACGAGCAGTACTTC.

This clonotype was counted only a few times. The rearrangement joins TRBV25-1 to TRBJ2-2; tentatively, D is TRBD2 (5 bases). There are 15 residues in the CDR3. Germline assignment: CDR1 MGHDK and CDR2 SYGVNS. V lost 4 bases, J lost 2 bases, and 11 bases lay in between. Written as DNA, the CDR3 is TGTGCCAGCAGTGGACGGACGGGAAACACCGGGGAGCTGTTTTTT. Translation: CASSGRTGNTGELFF.

J is TRBJ1-5 and V is TRBV7-9; no clear D gene. The CDR3 spans 15 residues. From germline, CDR1 is SEHNR and CDR2 FQNEAQ (reference sequence). CDR3 sequence: CADPPGGATNQPQHF. The DNA for the CDR3 is TGTGCGGACCCTCCCGGAGGAGCTACCAATCAGCCCCAGCATTTT.

In its sample, this clonotype was seen a few times. V and J are TRBV7-9 and TRBJ1-2, with D possibly matching TRBD1 (6 bases). The CDR3 is 13 amino acids. Germline CDR1 and CDR2: SEHNR and FQNEAQ (reference sequence). V was cut by 10 bases and J by 8 bases, with 20 bases left in between. The CDR3 sequence: CAIEAGGSPGYTF. For the CDR3, the DNA is TGTGCCATTGAGGCGGGGGGCAGCCCGGGCTACACCTTC.

The chain carries TRBV6-6 and TRBJ2-1; 9 bases are a match to TRBD2. The CDR3 totals 16 residues. In germline, CDR1 is MNHNY, CDR2 SVGAGI (reference sequence). The V gene end was trimmed by 2 bases and the J gene end by 0 bases; junction bases not matched to a gene: 2. CDR3 amino acids: CASSYETSGSYNEQFF. The CDR3 region has the DNA TGTGCCAGCAGTTACGAGACTAGCGGCTCCTACAATGAGCAGTTCTTC.

This clonotype appeared a few times. The chain has TRBV27 and TRBJ1-5; D gene uncertain. This CDR3 contains 13 residues. V was clipped by 3 bases and J by 9 bases, with 12 bases between them. CDR1 and CDR2 from the germline V gene are MNHEY and SMNVEV (reference sequence). CDR3 coding DNA: TGTGCCAGCAGTTTGGGCTCTATTATGCCCCAGCATTTT. As protein: CASSLGSIMPQHF.

The sample holds a few counts of this clonotype. DNA of the CDR3: TGTGCCAGCAGCTTAAAGGCGACTGCACCCACCGGGGAGCTGTTTTTT. Translated, it gives CASSLKATAPTGELFF. The rearrangement joins TRBV7-2 to TRBJ2-2, with D unclear. CDR1 and CDR2 from the germline V gene are SGHTA and FQGNSA. Trimming left V 2 bases short and J 4 bases short, with 14 bases between. CDR3 size: 16 residues.

This clonotype showed up just a few times. The chain combines TRBV28 with TRBJ1-2; D uncertain. The germline gives CDR1 MDHEN, CDR2 SYDVKM. The CDR3 is 13 amino acids. V was clipped by 5 bases and J by 8 bases, with 15 bases between them. The CDR3 here is CASSASILVGYTF. Here the CDR3 DNA reads TGTGCCAGCAGTGCGAGTATTTTGGTAGGCTACACCTTC.

The V call is TRBV12-3 or TRBV12-4, the J call TRBJ2-1; D remains ambiguous. This CDR3 region has 11 residues. Trimming cost V 4 bases and J 10 bases, with 8 bases left between them. In nucleotides, the CDR3 is TGTGCCAGCAGTTACGATGTGGAGCAGTTCTTC. This encodes CASSYDVEQFF.

The chain joins TRBV11-2 to TRBJ2-1; D uncertain. The CDR3 is 14 residues long. Germline assignment: CDR1 SGHAT and CDR2 FQNNGV. The germline V and J ends were trimmed by 3 bases and 9 bases, with 15 bases remaining between them. The CDR3 DNA reads as TGTGCCAGCAGCTTGGGTCTTCTAGGGCGTGAGCAGTTCTTC. It encodes CASSLGLLGREQFF.

This clonotype showed up many times. J is TRBJ1-5 and V is TRBV28, with D tentatively TRBD1 (6 bases). The V gene's germline CDR1 is MDHEN and CDR2 SYDVKM. The CDR3 has 15 residues. V was shortened by 7 bases and J by 3 bases, with 16 bases between the two germline ends. This chain's CDR3 is CASKSRQVLNQPQHF. The CDR3 DNA follows: TGTGCCAGCAAGTCTCGACAGGTTCTCAATCAGCCCCAGCATTTT. The whole variable domain, remainder taken from reference TRBV28 and TRBJ1-5, is DVKVTQSSRYLVKRTGEKVFLECVQDMDHENMFWYRQDPGLGLRLIYFSYDVKMKEKGDIPEGYSVSREKKERFSLILESASTNQTSMYLCASKSRQVLNQPQHFGDGTRLSIL.

This clonotype was detected a few times. This rearrangement joins TRBV28 to TRBJ2-1; 10 positions match TRBD2. The CDR3 runs 17 residues. V was clipped by 6 bases and J by 0 bases; unmatched bases: 8. From germline, CDR1 is MDHEN and CDR2 SYDVKM. Here the CDR3 DNA reads TGTGCCAGCAGCCACAGCAAGCGGGAGGGCTCCTACAATGAGCAGTTCTTC. Its protein is CASSHSKREGSYNEQFF.

This clonotype was recorded a few times. This chain links TRBV5-4 with TRBJ2-7, with 9 bases aligning to TRBD1. This CDR3 contains 15 residues. Germline values: CDR1 SGHNT, CDR2 YYREEE (reference sequence). The ends lost 4 bases at V and 2 bases at J; junction bases unmatched: 7. CDR3 DNA: TGTGCCAGCAGCACGGGACAGGGAATCCCCTACGAGCAGTACTTC. Translating it yields CASSTGQGIPYEQYF.

The chain has TRBV2 and TRBJ2-2, with a possible D match to TRBD1 (6 bases). Germline V gene data show CDR1 as SNHLY and CDR2 as FYNNEI. The CDR3 is 13 residues long. V gave up 7 bases and J gave up 9 bases, with 15 bases separating them. This CDR3 is CASKGEGPRELFF. Written as DNA, the CDR3 is TGTGCCAGCAAGGGGGAAGGGCCTCGGGAGCTGTTTTTT.

This clonotype came up many times. This chain joins TRBV7-2 and TRBJ2-1, with 13 bases aligning to TRBD2. CDR3 length: 21 amino acids. With 6 bases clipped from V and 0 bases from J, the junction kept 17 bases outside the gene matches. Germline V CDR1 and CDR2: SGHTA, FQGNSA. The CDR3 DNA reads as TGTGCCAGCAGGCTCTGGGGTAGACTAGCGGGAGGTCCCAGCTCCTACAATGAGCAGTTCTTC. This translates into CASRLWGRLAGGPSSYNEQFF.

This clonotype has ten or more counts. V usage is TRBV7-8 and J usage is TRBJ2-5, with 7 bases fitting TRBD1. This CDR3 region has 15 residues. In germline, CDR1 is SGHVS, CDR2 FQNEAQ. V shed 2 bases, J shed 6 bases, and the junction held 9 bases outside the gene matches. The CDR3 DNA reads as TGTGCCAGCAGCTTAAGGGGGCAGAGCTTGAAGACCCAGTACTTC. Amino acids: CASSLRGQSLKTQYF.

This clonotype appeared a few times. The J gene is TRBJ2-1, the V gene TRBV7-2; 7 bases are a match to TRBD1. This CDR3 contains 16 residues. Germline V CDR1 and CDR2: SGHTA, FQGNSA. Trimming took 4 bases from V and 9 from J; bases not matched to a gene: 15. This CDR3 is CASSYDRANRNREQFF. In DNA, the CDR3 is TGTGCCAGCAGCTATGACAGGGCCAATAGAAACCGTGAGCAGTTCTTC.